The 8 T cell receptor beta chains below all came from one sample that was sequenced in a study of blood T cell repertoires in COVID-19. Using immunoSEQ multiplex PCR, the repertoire was profiled, and TCRdb retains in-frame clones only, with some absent. The sample lists about 190,000 clones, over 70% occurring once. The sample taken for sequencing was peripheral blood. Receptor source: a man between 60 and 75 years old with active or convalescent COVID-19.

V gene TRBV12-5 combines with J gene TRBJ2-3; no firm D call. CDR1 is LGHNT, CDR2 FRNRAP, per germline. Trimming took 3 bases from V and 4 from J, leaving 5 bases between them. CDR3 size: 12 residues. CDR3 nucleotides: TGTGCTAGTGGTTTACTCGCAGATACGCAGTATTTT. It encodes CASGLLADTQYF.

The chain couples TRBV5-1 to TRBJ2-3; a weak D match, TRBD2 (6 bases). Germline CDR1 is SGHRS and CDR2 is YFSETQ. This CDR3 is 14 amino acids long. The V and J ends lost 2 bases and 3 bases respectively, with 10 bases between them. The CDR3 loop reads CASSFGAGTDTQYF. For the CDR3, the DNA is TGCGCCAGCAGCTTTGGGGCGGGAACAGATACGCAGTATTTT.

V usage is TRBV18 and J usage is TRBJ2-3; no firm D call. V dropped 3 bases and J dropped 6 bases, with 10 bases sitting between them. This CDR3 has 13 residues. CDR1 is KGHSH, CDR2 LQKENI, per germline. The CDR3 reads CASSPASADTQYF. DNA of the CDR3: TGTGCCAGCTCACCGGCTAGTGCGGATACGCAGTATTTT. The full variable domain, rest sourced from reference TRBV18 and TRBJ2-3, is NAGVMQNPRHLVRRRGQEARLRCSPMKGHSHVYWYRQLPEEGLKFMVYLQKENIIDESGMPKERFSAEFPKEGPSILRIQQVVRGDSAAYFCASSPASADTQYFGPGTRLTVL.

The chain couples TRBV7-2 to TRBJ2-7, with D possibly matching TRBD2 (6 bases). Trimming left V 5 bases short and J 2 bases short, with 16 bases between. CDR3 length: 15 residues. The germline V gene has CDR1 SGHTA and CDR2 FQGNSA. The CDR3 loop reads CASSSPGSLTYEQYF. As DNA, the CDR3 is TGTGCCAGCAGCAGCCCCGGGAGCCTAACCTACGAGCAGTACTTC.

The CDR3 is CASSLTVNSNEQFF. CDR3 bases: TGTGCCAGCAGCTTAACAGTAAACTCAAATGAGCAGTTCTTC. This chain uses TRBV7-2 with TRBJ2-1; D not resolved. Germline lookup yields CDR1 SGHTA and CDR2 FQGNSA. V was cut by 2 bases and J by 7 bases, with 12 bases left in between. The CDR3 contains 14 residues.

The gene calls are TRBV19 and TRBJ2-7, with D perhaps matching TRBD1 (6 bases). The CDR3 has 12 amino acids. V lost 7 bases to trimming and J lost 3 bases, with 10 bases between them. The germline V gene encodes CDR1 LNHDA and CDR2 SQIVND (reference sequence). CDR3 protein: CASMGQSYEQYF. The CDR3 DNA reads as TGTGCCAGTATGGGACAAAGCTACGAGCAGTACTTC. Together with reference TRBV19 and TRBJ2-7, the CDR3 gives the full variable domain: DGGITQSPKYLFRKEGQNVTLSCEQNLNHDAMYWYRQDPGQGLRLIYYSQIVNDFQKGDIAEGYSVSREKKESFPLTVTSAQKNPTAFYLCASMGQSYEQYFGPGTRLTVT.

This clone showed up just once. The chain links TRBV29-1 to TRBJ2-7; TRBD2 aligns across 9 bases. This CDR3 region has 14 residues. Per the germline V gene, CDR1 is SQVTM and CDR2 is ANQGSEA. Germline trimming cut 3 bases from V and 1 base from J; bases unmatched to any gene: 4. The CDR3 reads CSVETSGRSYEQYF. As DNA, the CDR3 is TGCAGCGTTGAGACTAGCGGTCGGTCCTACGAGCAGTACTTC.

The chain couples TRBV4-3 to TRBJ2-7; TRBD2 is a possible D gene (5 bases). This CDR3 is 13 amino acids long. CDR1 is LGHNA, CDR2 YSLEER, per germline. The germline V and J ends were trimmed by 2 bases and 6 bases, with 11 bases remaining between them. The CDR3 sequence: CASSQRTWLEQYF. CDR3 DNA: TGCGCCAGCAGCCAACGGACTTGGCTCGAGCAGTACTTC.